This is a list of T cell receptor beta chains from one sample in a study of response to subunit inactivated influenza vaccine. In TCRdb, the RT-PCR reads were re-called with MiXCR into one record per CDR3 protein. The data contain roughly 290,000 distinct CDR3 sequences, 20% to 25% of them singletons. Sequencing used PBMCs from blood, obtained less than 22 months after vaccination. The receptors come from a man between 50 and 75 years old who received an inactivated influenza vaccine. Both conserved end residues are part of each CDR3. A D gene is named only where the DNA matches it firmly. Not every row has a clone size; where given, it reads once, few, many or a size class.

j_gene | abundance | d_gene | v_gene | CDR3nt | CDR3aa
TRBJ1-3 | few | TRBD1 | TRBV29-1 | TGCAGCGCAGAAACAGGGGGCCATAGCTCTGGAAACACCATATATTTT | CSAETGGHSSGNTIYF
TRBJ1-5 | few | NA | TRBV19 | TGTGCCAGTACCATGACAGGATTGCGTCAGCCCCAGCATTTT | CASTMTGLRQPQHF
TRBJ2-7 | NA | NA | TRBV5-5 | TGTGCCAGCAGCAGGGCTCAAGAGAGCTCCTACGAGCAGTACTTC | CASSRAQESSYEQYF
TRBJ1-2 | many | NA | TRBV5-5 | TGTGCCAGCAGCTTGTCAAGCCTGAACCGCTATGGCTACACCTTC | CASSLSSLNRYGYTF
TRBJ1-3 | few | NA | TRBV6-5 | TGTGCCAGCAGTTACTCCCGAGGGTCTGGAAACACCATATATTTT | CASSYSRGSGNTIYF
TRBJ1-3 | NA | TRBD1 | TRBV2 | TGTGCCAGCAGTTCAGGGGGCGTCATCGGGAACACCATATATTTT | CASSSGGVIGNTIYF
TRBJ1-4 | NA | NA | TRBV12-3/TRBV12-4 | TGTGCCAGCAGCTCGGACGGCTTTAATGAAAAACTGTTTTTT | CASSSDGFNEKLFF
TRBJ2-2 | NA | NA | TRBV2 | TGTGCCAGCAGAACGGTAGGGGCCACCGGGGAGCTGTTTTTT | CASRTVGATGELFF
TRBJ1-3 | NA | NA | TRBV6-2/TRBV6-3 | TGTGCCAGCAGAGACGGGACCCAAATTGGAAACACCATATATTTT | CASRDGTQIGNTIYF
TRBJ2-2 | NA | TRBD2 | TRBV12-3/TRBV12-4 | TGTGCCAGCAGCCATCTAGCGGGAGGGCCTTCCGGGGAGCTGTTTTTT | CASSHLAGGPSGELFF
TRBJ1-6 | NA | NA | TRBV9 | TGTGCCAGCAGCGCTGACCGGGATCCTTTTTTTCCCCTCCACTTT | CASSADRDPFFPLHF
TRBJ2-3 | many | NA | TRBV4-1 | TGCGCCAGCAGCCAAGTGGGTAACGCAGATACGCAGTATTTT | CASSQVGNADTQYF
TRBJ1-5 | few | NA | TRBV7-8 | TGTGCCAGCAGCCAGGGGACGACTGGTCAGCCCCAGCATTTT | CASSQGTTGQPQHF
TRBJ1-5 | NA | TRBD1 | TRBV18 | TGTGCCAGCTCACCATCGGGACAGCGACAGCCCCAGCATTTT | CASSPSGQRQPQHF
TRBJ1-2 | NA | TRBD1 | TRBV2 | TGTGCCAGCATCGGACAGGATGGCTACACCTTC | CASIGQDGYTF
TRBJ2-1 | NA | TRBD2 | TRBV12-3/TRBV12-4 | TGTGCCAGCAGTGGACTAGACAATGAGCAGTTCTTC | CASSGLDNEQFF
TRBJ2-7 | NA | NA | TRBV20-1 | TGCAGTGCTAGTAAGGTCGGCGAGCAGTACTTC | CSASKVGEQYF
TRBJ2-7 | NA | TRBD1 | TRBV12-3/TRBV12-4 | TGTGCCAGCGGAATCCGACAGGGTTCCTACGAGCAGTACTTC | CASGIRQGSYEQYF
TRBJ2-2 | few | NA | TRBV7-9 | TGTGCCAGCAGCAGTAGCGGTGGCGTGGGAAACACCGGGGAGCTGTTTTTT | CASSSSGGVGNTGELFF
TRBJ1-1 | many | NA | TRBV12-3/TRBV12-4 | TGTGCCAGCACAAAAGGGGGGAACACTGAAGCTTTCTTT | CASTKGGNTEAFF
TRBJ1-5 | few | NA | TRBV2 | TGTGCCAGCAGCGATCGGTTGGGTCAGCCCCAGCATTTT | CASSDRLGQPQHF
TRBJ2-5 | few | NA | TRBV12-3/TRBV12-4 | TGTGCCAGCAGTCCCACGGGACAATCCCAAGAGACCCAGTACTTC | CASSPTGQSQETQYF
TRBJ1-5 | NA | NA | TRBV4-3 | TGCGCCAGCAGCCACGACACTTTTTTCAATCAGCCCCAGCATTTT | CASSHDTFFNQPQHF
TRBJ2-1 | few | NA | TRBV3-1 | TGTGCCAGCAGCCAACTTAATGAGCAGTTCTTC | CASSQLNEQFF
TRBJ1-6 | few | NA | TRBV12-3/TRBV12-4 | TGTGCCAGCACTTCTGGGGGGGTATATAATTCACCCCTCCACTTT | CASTSGGVYNSPLHF
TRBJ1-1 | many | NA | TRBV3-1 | TGTGCCAGCAGCCAAGATTGGGATGTTGAAGCTTTCTTT | CASSQDWDVEAFF
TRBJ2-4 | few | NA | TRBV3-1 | TGTGCCAGCAGCCAGGAGGGGGATGGCATTCAGTACTTC | CASSQEGDGIQYF
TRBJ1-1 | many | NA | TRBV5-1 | TGCGCCAGCAGCTTGGGCGGGACCTTGAACACTGAAGCTTTCTTT | CASSLGGTLNTEAFF
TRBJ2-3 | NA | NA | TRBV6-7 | TGTGCCAGCAGTTACGACGGGGAAACTTACACAGATACGCAGTATTTT | CASSYDGETYTDTQYF
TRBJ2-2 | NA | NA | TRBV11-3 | TGTGCCAGCAGCTTACACGGATGGAACACCGGGGAGCTGTTTTTT | CASSLHGWNTGELFF
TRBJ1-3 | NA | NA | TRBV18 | TGTGCCAGCTCACGCGTTTGGGCGGACGGAAACACCATATATTTT | CASSRVWADGNTIYF
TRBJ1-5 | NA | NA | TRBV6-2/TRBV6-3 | TGTGCCAGCAGTTCCTCTAACAGGAATCAGCCCCAGCATTTT | CASSSSNRNQPQHF
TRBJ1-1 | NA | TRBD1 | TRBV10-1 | TGCGCCAGCAGTGAGGACAGGGGGGGCACTGAAGCTTTCTTT | CASSEDRGGTEAFF
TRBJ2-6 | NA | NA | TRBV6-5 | TGTGCCAGCAGTTCATACGCTGGGGCCAACGTCCTGACTTTC | CASSSYAGANVLTF
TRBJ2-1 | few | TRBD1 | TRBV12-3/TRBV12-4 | TGTGCCAGCAGACCAGGGACAGGGGCTTACAATGAGCAGTTCTTC | CASRPGTGAYNEQFF
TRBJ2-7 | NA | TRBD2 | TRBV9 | TGTGCCAGCAGCAAGAGCGGGACGAGCGAGCAGTACTTC | CASSKSGTSEQYF
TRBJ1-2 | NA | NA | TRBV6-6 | TGTGCCAGCAGTTACCGACAGTATGGCTACACCTTC | CASSYRQYGYTF
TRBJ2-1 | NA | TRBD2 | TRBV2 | TGTGCCAGCAGTGAACTGCGGGGGGGAGATGAGCAGTTCTTC | CASSELRGGDEQFF
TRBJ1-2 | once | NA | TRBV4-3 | TGCGCCAGCAGCCAAGATTTGAGGAGGGGGTTTAACTATGACTACACCTTC | CASSQDLRRGFNYDYTF
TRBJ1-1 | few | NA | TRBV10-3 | TGTGCCATCCGGTCCTACATGAACACTGAAGCTTTCTTT | CAIRSYMNTEAFF
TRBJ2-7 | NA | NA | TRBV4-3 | TGCGCCAGCAGCCAAGATTCCCAGGCAGCCTACGAGCAGTACTTC | CASSQDSQAAYEQYF
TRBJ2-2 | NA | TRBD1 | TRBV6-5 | TGTGCCAGCAGTTTAACGACAGGGGGCGAGGAGCTGTTTTTT | CASSLTTGGEELFF
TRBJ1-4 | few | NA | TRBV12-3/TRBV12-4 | TGTGCCAGCAGTTTTTCCGTGCGTAGGGAAAAACTGTTTTTT | CASSFSVRREKLFF
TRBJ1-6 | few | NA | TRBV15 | TGTGCCACCAGCAGAGATATCGCGAGCTCCTATAATTCACCCCTCCACTTT | CATSRDIASSYNSPLHF
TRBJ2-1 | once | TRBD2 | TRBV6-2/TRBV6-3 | TGTGCCAGCAGTGCCTCCCAGGGCGGGGGGGACAATGAGCAGTTCTTC | CASSASQGGGDNEQFF
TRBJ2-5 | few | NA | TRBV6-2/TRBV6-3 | TGTGCCAGCAGTTACTCGAGGGCCACGGCGAAGACCCAGTACTTC | CASSYSRATAKTQYF
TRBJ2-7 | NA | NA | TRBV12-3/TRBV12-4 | TGTGCCAGCAGTTTGAGTCGCAGTAACGAGCAGTACTTC | CASSLSRSNEQYF
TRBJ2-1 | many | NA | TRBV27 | TGTGCCAGCAGACGTACAAGCAATGAGCAGTTCTTC | CASRRTSNEQFF